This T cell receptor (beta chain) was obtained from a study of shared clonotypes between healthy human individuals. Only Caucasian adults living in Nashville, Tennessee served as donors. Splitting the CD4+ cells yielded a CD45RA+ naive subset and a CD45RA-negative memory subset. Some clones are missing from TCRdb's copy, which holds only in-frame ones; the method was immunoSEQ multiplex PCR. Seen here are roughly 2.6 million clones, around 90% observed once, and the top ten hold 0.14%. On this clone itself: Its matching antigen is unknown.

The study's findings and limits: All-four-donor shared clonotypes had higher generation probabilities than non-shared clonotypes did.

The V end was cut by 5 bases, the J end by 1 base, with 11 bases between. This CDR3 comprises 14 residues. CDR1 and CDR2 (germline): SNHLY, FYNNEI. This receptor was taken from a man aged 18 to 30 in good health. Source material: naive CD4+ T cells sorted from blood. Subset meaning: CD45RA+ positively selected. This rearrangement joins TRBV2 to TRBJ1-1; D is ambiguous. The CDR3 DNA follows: TGTGCCAGCAGTACCTATGGATCGAACACTGAAGCTTTCTTT. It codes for CASSTYGSNTEAFF. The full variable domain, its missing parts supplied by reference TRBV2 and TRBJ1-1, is EPEVTQTPSHQVTQMGQEVILRCVPISNHLYFYWYRQILGQKVEFLVSFYNNEISEKSEIFDDQFSVERPDGSNFTLKIRSTKLEDSAMYFCASSTYGSNTEAFFGQGTRLTVV.